This note documents a single T cell receptor (beta chain) sequence. In the authors' workflow: Counts of nucleated cells, estimated from reference gene primer amplification, were obtained. The repertoire was sequenced with immunoSEQ multiplex PCR; TCRdb's copy has only in-frame clones and lacks some. Clone size and the V and J calls come from that table; the DNA yielded D and trimming. The sample contains more than 80,000 clones, more than 70% of which appear only once. The CDR3 covers 14 residues. The germline V gene has CDR1 MDHEN and CDR2 SYDVKM. With V trimmed by 7 bases and J by 4 bases, 9 bases remained unmatched. The sample belongs to a study of blood T cell repertoires in COVID-19. Across the whole study: Specimens from acute and convalescent COVID-19 originated in the United States, Italy and Spain. T cells, B-cell-depleted T cells, or PBMCs supplied cDNA or gDNA.

The rearrangement uses TRBV28 and TRBJ1-2; TRBD1 agrees at 7 bases. This clonotype was sampled from a man aged 50-60 years with active COVID-19. Material for sequencing was peripheral blood. This CDR3 is CASTPGTEAYGYTF. The CDR3 bases are TGTGCCAGCACCCCCGGGACAGAGGCCTATGGCTACACCTTC.